This T cell receptor (beta chain) was observed in a study of T cells in Graves' hyperthyroidism and ophthalmopathy. Study-wide background: At the time of initial diagnosis and before any treatment, peripheral blood was collected.

Notes on the study in general: Median prediction lead before ophthalmopathy onset was around seven months with the model. Most thyroid clonotypes expanded above 0.001 were also detected in blood.

This clonotype was counted many times. Its specificity is unknown. Uncontrolled infection, other autoimmune disease, pregnancy and lactation each barred patients from inclusion. There were TCR beta CDR3 regions amplified from RNA transcripts. A set of HTBI primers served as the primers for a first-round RT-PCR of the TCR CDR3. TCRdb re-derived calls from the multiplex PCR reads in MiXCR, one entry per CDR3 protein. The data contain about 500,000 distinct CDR3 sequences, 16% of them seen just once; the ten biggest clones take up around 18%. This clonotype originated in a woman aged 18-35 years with Graves' hyperthyroidism. Sequencing was done on a sample of blood.

CDR3 region: CASSPTAGEQYF. The DNA for the CDR3 is TGTGCCAGCTCACCTACCGCCGGCGAGCAGTACTTC. The chain joins TRBV18 to TRBJ2-7, with D uncertain. The germline gives CDR1 KGHSH, CDR2 LQKENI. CDR3 length: 12 residues. V lost 3 bases and J lost 6, with 9 bases in between. Full variable domain (missing parts from reference TRBV18 and TRBJ2-7): NAGVMQNPRHLVRRRGQEARLRCSPMKGHSHVYWYRQLPEEGLKFMVYLQKENIIDESGMPKERFSAEFPKEGPSILRIQQVVRGDSAAYFCASSPTAGEQYFGPGTRLTVT.